The 29 T cell receptor beta chains below were found in one sample sequenced in a study of cytomegalovirus exposure and HLA in healthy donors. Primers for the PCR totalled 60 Vbeta and 13 Jbeta. Sequenced by immunoSEQ multiplex PCR; TCRdb stores in-frame clones only, minus some. This table holds tens of thousands of clones, over 70% found once. Sequencing was done on a sample of PBMCs. The origin of the receptors is a woman aged 40 to 49 in good health and CMV-seronegative.

The rearrangement links TRBV6-5 to TRBJ2-3; D is possibly TRBD1 (5 bases). Trimming removed 5 bases from V and 5 bases from J, with 11 bases in between. Germline CDR1 is MNHEY and CDR2 is SVGAGI. The CDR3 contains 13 residues. The CDR3 DNA is TGTGCCAGCAGTCTGGAAAGGGGAGATACGCAGTATTTT. Its protein is CASSLERGDTQYF.

This chain connects TRBV30 to TRBJ2-1, with D tentatively TRBD2 (7 bases). The germline gives CDR1 GTSNPN, CDR2 SVGIG (reference sequence). The length of the CDR3 is 11 residues. V was trimmed by 5 bases and J by 8 bases, leaving 10 bases between them. The CDR3 loop reads CAWRGAYEQFF. DNA for the CDR3: TGTGCCTGGCGGGGGGCCTATGAGCAGTTCTTC.

This sequence joins TRBV7-3 and TRBJ1-2; D may be TRBD1 (6 bases). This CDR3 has 14 amino acids. Germline V gene lookup returns CDR1 SGHTA and CDR2 FQGTGA. Trimming left V 0 bases short and J 5 bases short, with 10 bases between. The CDR3 here is CASSLTSDRYGYTF. CDR3 in DNA: TGTGCCAGCAGCTTAACGTCGGACAGATATGGCTACACCTTC. The full variable domain, in which reference TRBV7-3 and TRBJ1-2 provide the parts outside the CDR3, is GAGVSQTPSNKVTEKGKYVELRCDPISGHTALYWYRQSLGQGPEFLIYFQGTGAADDSGLPNDRFFAVRPEGSVSTLKIQRTERGDSAVYLCASSLTSDRYGYTFGSGTRLTVV.

This clone was picked up a small number of times. The V and J genes are TRBV29-1 and TRBJ2-2; D remains unclear. CDR1 SQVTM and CDR2 ANQGSEA come from the germline V gene. This CDR3 region has 14 residues. Trimming pared 6 bases from V and 7 bases from J, leaving 18 bases between. In nucleotides, the CDR3 is TGCAGCGTGCTGACAACCACATGGTTCGGGGAGCTGTTTTTT. This translates into CSVLTTTWFGELFF.

The gene calls are TRBV7-3 and TRBJ2-7, with D maybe TRBD1 (5 bases). Germline V gene sequence: CDR1 SGHTA, CDR2 FQGTGA. This CDR3 comprises 15 residues. Trimming removed 4 bases from V and 2 bases from J, with 15 bases in between. This chain's CDR3 is CASSSTVLQPYEQYF. In nucleotides, the CDR3 is TGTGCCAGCAGCTCGACAGTCCTACAGCCCTACGAGCAGTACTTC.

This CDR3 reads CASLPYPTRGKNTEAFF. The CDR3 nucleotides are TGTGCCAGCTTACCGTACCCGACCAGGGGGAAGAACACTGAAGCTTTCTTT. The chain links TRBV11-1 to TRBJ1-1; TRBD1 aligns across 7 bases. The germline V gene encodes CDR1 SGHAT and CDR2 FQDESV (reference sequence). The CDR3 spans 17 residues. V lost 8 bases to trimming and J lost 1 base; unmatched junction nucleotides: 16.

The gene calls are TRBV5-1 and TRBJ2-7, with 9 bases lining up with TRBD2. Germline-derived CDR1 and CDR2 are SGHRS and YFSETQ. V trimming: 0 bases; J trimming: 7 bases; junction bases outside the gene matches: 11. The CDR3 runs 16 residues. In DNA, the CDR3 is TGCGCCAGCAGCTTGGGTGCCTGGCGGGAGGGCGGGGAGCAGTACTTC. It codes for CASSLGAWREGGEQYF.

This clone is medium-sized within its sample. This chain uses TRBV6-4 with TRBJ2-2, with D perhaps matching TRBD1 (7 bases). The germline V gene has CDR1 MRHNA and CDR2 SNTAGT. The CDR3 spans 16 residues. The V gene lost 3 bases and the J gene lost 1 base, with 12 bases spanning the gap. The CDR3 coding sequence is TGTGCCAGCAGTGATGGGGGGACAGAGAACACCGGGGAGCTGTTTTTT. Translation: CASSDGGTENTGELFF.

V gene TRBV19 combines with J gene TRBJ2-7; the match to TRBD1 covers 8 bases. Germline V gene sequence: CDR1 LNHDA, CDR2 SQIVND (reference sequence). The V gene end was trimmed by 1 base and the J gene end by 3 bases; junction bases not matched to a gene: 8. CDR3 length: 16 amino acids. CDR3 coding DNA: TGTGCCAGTAGTATAGGGGGACAGGACCGCTACTACGAGCAGTACTTC. Translated: CASSIGGQDRYYEQYF. The full variable domain, completed using reference TRBV19 and TRBJ2-7, is DGGITQSPKYLFRKEGQNVTLSCEQNLNHDAMYWYRQDPGQGLRLIYYSQIVNDFQKGDIAEGYSVSREKKESFPLTVTSAQKNPTAFYLCASSIGGQDRYYEQYFGPGTRLTVT.

V usage is TRBV7-2 and J usage is TRBJ2-7, with D tentatively TRBD1 (5 bases). Germline CDR1 SGHTA, CDR2 FQGNSA. CDR3 length: 13 amino acids. V shed 5 bases and J shed 0 bases, with 8 bases lying between them. The CDR3 DNA is TGTGCCAGCAGCACCAGGGACTCCTACGAGCAGTACTTC. It encodes CASSTRDSYEQYF.

The rearrangement joins TRBV7-2 to TRBJ2-6, with D perhaps TRBD1 (5 bases). Germline CDR1 reads SGHTA; CDR2 reads FQGNSA. The CDR3 runs 16 residues. V lost 5 bases and J lost 0, with 11 bases in between. CDR3 coding DNA: TGTGCCAGCAGCCCGGACATTAGCTCTGGGGCCAACGTCCTGACTTTC. Amino acids: CASSPDISSGANVLTF.

The chain carries TRBV2 and TRBJ1-1; no clear D gene. Germline V gene data show CDR1 as SNHLY and CDR2 as FYNNEI. The CDR3 contains 14 residues. The V gene lost 4 bases and the J gene lost 5 bases, with 14 bases spanning the gap. The CDR3 DNA reads as TGTGCCAGCAGTGTCGGAGGGCAAGGAACTGAAGCTTTCTTT. It translates to CASSVGGQGTEAFF.

This clone was observed a single time. The chain employs TRBV18 and TRBJ2-3; 7 bases align to TRBD2. V lost 5 bases to trimming and J lost 2 bases; unmatched junction nucleotides: 7. CDR1 is KGHSH, CDR2 LQKENI, per germline. The length of the CDR3 is 15 residues. The CDR3 DNA reads as TGTGCCAGCTCAGTGCAGCGGGGAATCACAGATACGCAGTATTTT. Encoded protein: CASSVQRGITDTQYF.

The chain recombines TRBV6-5 with TRBJ2-3, with a weak D call TRBD2 (6 bases). Germline CDR1 is MNHEY and CDR2 is SVGAGI. V was cut by 0 bases and J by 9 bases, with 16 bases left in between. This CDR3 comprises 15 residues. The DNA for the CDR3 is TGTGCCAGCAGTTACTCAGGGGACTCCTCCTCGACGCAGTATTTT. Translated: CASSYSGDSSSTQYF.

The rearrangement links TRBV27 to TRBJ2-1, with D perhaps matching TRBD2 (5 bases). The CDR3 runs 17 residues. The V gene's germline CDR1 is MNHEY and CDR2 SMNVEV (reference sequence). Trimming cost V 1 base and J 0 bases, with 13 bases left between them. CDR3 bases: TGTGCCAGCAGTTTATGGAGCGGTGCGAGCTCCTACAATGAGCAGTTCTTC. Protein: CASSLWSGASSYNEQFF.

The V call is TRBV5-1, the J call TRBJ2-1; D is unresolved. Germline V gives CDR1 SGHRS, CDR2 YFSETQ. The CDR3 is 15 residues long. Trimming removed 0 bases from V and 5 bases from J, with 12 bases in between. CDR3: CASSLVQNRNNEQFF. In DNA, the CDR3 is TGCGCCAGCAGCTTGGTTCAGAACAGAAACAATGAGCAGTTCTTC.

The chain links TRBV29-1 to TRBJ2-1; possibly TRBD1 for D (6 bases). V shed 4 bases and J shed 3 bases, with 13 bases lying between them. The length of the CDR3 is 14 residues. CDR1 is SQVTM and CDR2 is ANQGSEA in the germline V gene. The CDR3 sequence is CSVGGGLGYNEQFF. The CDR3 bases are TGCAGCGTTGGAGGGGGTCTGGGCTACAATGAGCAGTTCTTC.

This clone occurred a few times. This chain connects TRBV19 to TRBJ2-7; the D gene is possibly TRBD1 (5 bases). This CDR3 is 14 amino acids long. Germline lookup yields CDR1 LNHDA and CDR2 SQIVND (reference sequence). The V end lost 6 bases, the J end lost 6 bases, and 18 bases lay between the germline ends. The CDR3 loop reads CASSRVGRAPEQYF. Here the CDR3 DNA reads TGTGCCAGTAGCCGTGTTGGCAGGGCACCCGAGCAGTACTTC.

The rearrangement uses TRBV29-1 and TRBJ2-5; 9 bases fit TRBD2. This CDR3 is built from 16 residues. Germline CDR1 is SQVTM and CDR2 is ANQGSEA. With V trimmed by 3 bases and J by 2 bases, 10 bases remained unmatched. DNA for the CDR3: TGCAGCGTTGATGACCAGACTAGCGGAAAACAAGAGACCCAGTACTTC. Translating it yields CSVDDQTSGKQETQYF.

The CDR3 loop reads CASSERSGGPLETQYF. The CDR3 nucleotides are TGTGCCAGCAGTGAAAGATCGGGGGGGCCTTTAGAGACCCAGTACTTC. This rearrangement joins TRBV6-1 to TRBJ2-5, with 8 nucleotides matching TRBD2. Germline CDR1 and CDR2: MNHNS and SASEGT. V dropped 2 bases and J dropped 4; count of bases not matched to a gene: 9. The CDR3 contains 16 residues.

The V and J genes are TRBV2 and TRBJ2-7; a weak D match, TRBD2 (5 bases). The CDR3 has 13 amino acids. The germline gives CDR1 SNHLY, CDR2 FYNNEI. V was shortened by 7 bases and J by 3 bases, with 13 bases between the two germline ends. CDR3 protein: CASTRLADYEQYF. CDR3 bases: TGTGCCAGCACTAGGCTAGCCGACTACGAGCAGTACTTC.

The chain is built from TRBV5-1 and TRBJ2-2, with 7 bases identical to TRBD1. Germline V lookup: CDR1 SGHRS, CDR2 YFSETQ. J lost 6 bases, V lost 0 bases, and 2 bases had no gene match. The CDR3 contains 14 residues. Here the CDR3 DNA reads TGCGCCAGCAGCTTGGTTCAGGGGGCCGGGGAGCTGTTTTTT. Residues: CASSLVQGAGELFF.

The chain couples TRBV30 to TRBJ1-4; perhaps TRBD1 as D (5 bases). V was cut by 0 bases and J by 7 bases, with 9 bases left in between. The CDR3 loop spans 13 amino acids. Looked up from germline, CDR1 is GTSNPN and CDR2 is SVGIG (reference sequence). The CDR3 protein is CAWSVGVFEKLFF. CDR3 sequence (DNA): TGTGCCTGGAGTGTAGGGGTATTTGAAAAACTGTTTTTT.

The chain is built from TRBV11-2 and TRBJ2-2, with 10 bases lining up with TRBD2. CDR3 length: 15 amino acids. The V gene's germline CDR1 is SGHAT and CDR2 FQNNGV. V was pared by 5 bases and J by 5 bases, with 5 bases of the junction left unmatched. CDR3 in DNA: TGTGCCAGCAGCCCAGCGGGAGGGGGGACCGGGGAGCTGTTTTTT. Translation: CASSPAGGGTGELFF. Together with reference TRBV11-2 and TRBJ2-2, the CDR3 gives the full variable domain: EAGVAQSPRYKIIEKRQSVAFWCNPISGHATLYWYQQILGQGPKLLIQFQNNGVVDDSQLPKDRFSAERLKGVDSTLKIQPAKLEDSAVYLCASSPAGGGTGELFFGEGSRLTVL.

The chain links TRBV4-2 to TRBJ2-2, with D possibly TRBD2 on 5 matching bases. In germline, CDR1 is LGHNA, CDR2 YNFKEQ. This CDR3 is built from 18 residues. V lost 0 bases to trimming and J lost 2 bases, with 16 bases between them. The DNA of the CDR3 is TGTGCCAGCAGCCAAGATCCGTTTTGGGGAGTCAACACCGGGGAGCTGTTTTTT. It translates to CASSQDPFWGVNTGELFF.

This clone occurred a few times. This sequence joins TRBV29-1 and TRBJ2-7, with D tentatively TRBD1 (5 bases). Trimming removed 1 base at V and 5 bases at J, with 9 bases between. Germline CDR1 is SQVTM and CDR2 is ANQGSEA. The CDR3 consists of 12 residues. The CDR3 here is CSVEGGPDEQYF. The CDR3 nucleotides read TGCAGCGTTGAAGGGGGCCCCGACGAGCAGTACTTC.

CDR3 sequence reads: CASSSQLAGGRYEQFF. The DNA for the CDR3 is TGTGCCAGCAGCTCACAACTAGCGGGAGGGCGCTATGAGCAGTTCTTC. V and J are TRBV7-8 and TRBJ2-1; 13 bases fit TRBD2. The CDR3 length is 16 residues. Germline V gene lookup returns CDR1 SGHVS and CDR2 FQNEAQ. The trim removed 4 bases at V and 8 bases at J, leaving 8 bases unmatched.

The genes are TRBV2 and TRBJ2-7; the match to TRBD1 covers 10 bases. Germline-derived CDR1 and CDR2 are SNHLY and FYNNEI. The CDR3 has 14 residues. Trimming took 7 bases from V and 3 from J; bases not matched to a gene: 6. Written as DNA, the CDR3 is TGTGCCAGCAACCCGGGACAGGGGATCTACGAGCAGTACTTC. It encodes CASNPGQGIYEQYF.

The chain has TRBV5-1 and TRBJ2-5, with TRBD1 matching over 10 bases. The CDR3 contains 12 residues. The ends lost 6 bases at V and 5 bases at J; junction bases unmatched: 1. Germline V CDR1 and CDR2: SGHRS, YFSETQ. This CDR3 reads CASTTGGETQYF. CDR3 nucleotides: TGCGCCAGCACGACAGGGGGCGAGACCCAGTACTTC.